This record looks at one T cell receptor beta chain sequence and its context. Its target is unknown. This sample stems from a study of T-cell memory formation after mild COVID-19. Study findings and constraints: Later expanders leaned toward CD4+, whereas clones contracting from day 15 to 85 were balanced CD4/CD8. Most CD4+ clones that shrank were in CM and EM, while CD8+ ones turned up in EMRA.

V was clipped by 4 bases and J by 4 bases, with 6 bases between them. Germline lookup yields CDR1 SEHNR and CDR2 FQNEAQ (reference sequence). The CDR3 runs to 12 residues. Constant-segment-primed 5'RACE gave TCR alpha and TCR beta cDNA libraries with sample barcodes and UMIs. One entry per CDR3 protein, called by TCRdb with MiXCR from the 5' RACE reads. The data contain approximately 170,000 distinct CDR3 sequences, under 15% of them seen just once; the ten biggest clones take up 3% to 4%. This chain connects TRBV7-9 to TRBJ2-3; D ambiguous. This TCR was recovered from a man aged 18 to 35 who had mild COVID-19 (a few samples of this study predate the infection). Cell type and time point are not known. Input material: PBMCs or a T cell subset sorted from them (not recorded which). The CDR3 DNA reads TGTGCCAGCAGCTCCGACGCAGATACGCAGTATTTT. Its translation: CASSSDADTQYF. Combining the CDR3 with reference TRBV7-9 and TRBJ2-3 gives the whole variable domain DTGVSQNPRHKITKRGQNVTFRCDPISEHNRLYWYRQTLGQGPEFLTYFQNEAQLEKSRLLSDRFSAERPKGSFSTLEIQRTEQGDSAMYLCASSSDADTQYFGPGTRLTVL.